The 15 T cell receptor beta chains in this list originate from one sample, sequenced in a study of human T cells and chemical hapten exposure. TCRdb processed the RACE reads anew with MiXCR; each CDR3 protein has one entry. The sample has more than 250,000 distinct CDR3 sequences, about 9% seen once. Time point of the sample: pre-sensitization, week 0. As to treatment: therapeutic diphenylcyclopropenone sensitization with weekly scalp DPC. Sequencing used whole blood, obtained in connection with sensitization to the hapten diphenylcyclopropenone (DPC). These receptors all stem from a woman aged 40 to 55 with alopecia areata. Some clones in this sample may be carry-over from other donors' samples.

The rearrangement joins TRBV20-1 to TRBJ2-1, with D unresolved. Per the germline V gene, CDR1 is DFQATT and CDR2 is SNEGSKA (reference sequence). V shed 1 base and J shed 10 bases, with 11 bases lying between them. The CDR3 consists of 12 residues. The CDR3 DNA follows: TGCAGTGCTAGAGTGGGTGGGCGGGAGCAGTTCTTC. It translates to CSARVGGREQFF.

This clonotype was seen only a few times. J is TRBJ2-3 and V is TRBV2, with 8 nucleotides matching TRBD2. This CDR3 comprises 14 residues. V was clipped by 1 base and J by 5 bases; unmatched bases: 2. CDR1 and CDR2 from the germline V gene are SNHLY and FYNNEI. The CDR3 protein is CASSEGSGRDTQYF. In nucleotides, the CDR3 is TGTGCCAGCAGTGAAGGGAGCGGGAGAGATACGCAGTATTTT.

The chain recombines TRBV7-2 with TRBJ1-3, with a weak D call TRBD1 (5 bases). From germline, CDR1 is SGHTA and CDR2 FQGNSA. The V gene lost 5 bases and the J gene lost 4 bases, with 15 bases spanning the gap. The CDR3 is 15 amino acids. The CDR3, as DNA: TGTGCCAGCAGCCCGGGACCTCTGGAAGGAAACACCATATATTTT. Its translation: CASSPGPLEGNTIYF.

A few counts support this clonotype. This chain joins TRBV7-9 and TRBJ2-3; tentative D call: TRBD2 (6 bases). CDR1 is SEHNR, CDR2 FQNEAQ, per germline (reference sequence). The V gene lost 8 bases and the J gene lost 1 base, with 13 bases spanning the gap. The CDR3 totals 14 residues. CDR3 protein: CASCGIFGTDTQYF. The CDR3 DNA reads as TGTGCCAGCTGCGGGATTTTTGGCACAGATACGCAGTATTTT.

Written as DNA, the CDR3 is TGCGCCAGCAGTCGGAACCTAGCGGGGCAGTATTTT. It encodes CASSRNLAGQYF. The rearrangement joins TRBV5-1 to TRBJ2-3; 8 bases match TRBD2. From germline, CDR1 is SGHRS and CDR2 YFSETQ. Trimming at V came to 5 bases and at J to 11 bases, leaving 7 bases not matched to a gene. The CDR3 contains 12 residues.

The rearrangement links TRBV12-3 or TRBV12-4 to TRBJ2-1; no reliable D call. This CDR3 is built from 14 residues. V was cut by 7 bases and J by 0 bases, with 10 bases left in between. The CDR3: CASISLSSYNEQFF. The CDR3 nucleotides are TGTGCCAGCATCAGTTTAAGCTCCTACAATGAGCAGTTCTTC.

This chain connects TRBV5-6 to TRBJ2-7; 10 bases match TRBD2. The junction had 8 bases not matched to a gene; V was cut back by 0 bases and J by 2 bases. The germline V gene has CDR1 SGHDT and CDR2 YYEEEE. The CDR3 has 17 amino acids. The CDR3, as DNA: TGTGCCAGCAGCTTGGCGATGACTAGCGGGTTAACCTACGAGCAGTACTTC. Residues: CASSLAMTSGLTYEQYF.

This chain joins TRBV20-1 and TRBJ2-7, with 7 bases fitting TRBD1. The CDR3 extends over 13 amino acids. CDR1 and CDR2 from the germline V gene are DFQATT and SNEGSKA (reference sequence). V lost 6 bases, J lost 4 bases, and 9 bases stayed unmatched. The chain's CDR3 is CSAPRQGRYEQYF. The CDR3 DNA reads TGCAGTGCCCCCCGACAGGGTCGGTACGAGCAGTACTTC.

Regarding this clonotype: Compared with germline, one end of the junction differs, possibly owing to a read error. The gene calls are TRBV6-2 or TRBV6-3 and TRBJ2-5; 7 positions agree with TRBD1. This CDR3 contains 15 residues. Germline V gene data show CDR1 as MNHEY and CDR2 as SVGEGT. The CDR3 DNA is TGTGCCGGCAGTTACGGGACAGCCGGGCAAGAGACCCAGTACTTC. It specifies CAGSYGTAGQETQYF.

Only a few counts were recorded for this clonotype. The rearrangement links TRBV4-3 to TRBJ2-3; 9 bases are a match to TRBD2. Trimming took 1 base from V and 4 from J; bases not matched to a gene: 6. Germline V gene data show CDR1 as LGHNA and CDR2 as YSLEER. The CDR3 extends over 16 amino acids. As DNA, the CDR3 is TGCGCCAGCAGCCAAGGAAGGACTAGCGCTTCAGATACGCAGTATTTT. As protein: CASSQGRTSASDTQYF.

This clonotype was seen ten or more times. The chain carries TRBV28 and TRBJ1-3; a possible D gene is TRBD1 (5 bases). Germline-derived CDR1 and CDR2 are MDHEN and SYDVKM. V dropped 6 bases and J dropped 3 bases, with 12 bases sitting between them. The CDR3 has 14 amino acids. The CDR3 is CASSPGNGGNTIYF. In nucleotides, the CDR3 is TGTGCCAGCAGCCCAGGGAACGGTGGAAACACCATATATTTT. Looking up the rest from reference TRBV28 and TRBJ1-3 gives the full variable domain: DVKVTQSSRYLVKRTGEKVFLECVQDMDHENMFWYRQDPGLGLRLIYFSYDVKMKEKGDIPEGYSVSREKKERFSLILESASTNQTSMYLCASSPGNGGNTIYFGEGSWLTVV.

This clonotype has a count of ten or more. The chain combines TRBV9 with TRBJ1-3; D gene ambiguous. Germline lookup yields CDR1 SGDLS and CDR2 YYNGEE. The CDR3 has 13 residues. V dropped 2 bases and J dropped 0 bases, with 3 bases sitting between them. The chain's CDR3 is CASSVDSGNTIYF. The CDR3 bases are TGTGCCAGCAGCGTGGACTCTGGAAACACCATATATTTT.

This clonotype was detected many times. CDR3: CASSPPGQPQHF. The CDR3 coding sequence is TGTGCCAGCAGCCCCCCGGGCCAGCCCCAGCATTTT. The V gene is TRBV7-2, the J gene TRBJ1-5, with no clear D. The CDR3 length is 12 residues. CDR1 is SGHTA and CDR2 is FQGNSA in the germline V gene. Deletions cut 5 bases from V and 7 bases from J, with 9 bases between.

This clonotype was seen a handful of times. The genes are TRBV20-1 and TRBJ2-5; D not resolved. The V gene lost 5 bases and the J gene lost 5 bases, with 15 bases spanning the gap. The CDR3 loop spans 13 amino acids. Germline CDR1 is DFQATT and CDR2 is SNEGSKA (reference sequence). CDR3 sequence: CSAQLGMRETQYF. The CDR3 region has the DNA TGCAGTGCTCAGCTAGGAATGAGGGAGACCCAGTACTTC.

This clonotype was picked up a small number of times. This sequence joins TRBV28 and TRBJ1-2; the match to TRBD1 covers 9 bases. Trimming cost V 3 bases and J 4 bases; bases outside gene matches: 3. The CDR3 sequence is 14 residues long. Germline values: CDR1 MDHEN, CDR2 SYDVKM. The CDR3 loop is CASSLDRGVYGYTF. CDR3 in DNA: TGTGCCAGCAGTTTGGACAGGGGAGTCTATGGCTACACCTTC.